This section outlines one TCR beta chain sequence together with its context. The Seattle patients joined while their infection was active and were tracked longitudinally afterward. This specimen belongs to a study of blood T cell repertoires in COVID-19. Across the study: Sites across the United States, Italy and Spain contributed samples from acute and convalescent COVID-19. T cells, B-cell-depleted T cells, or PBMCs supplied cDNA or gDNA.

Study processing details: Amplification with reference gene primers provided the estimates of nucleated cell counts. This table comes from immunoSEQ multiplex PCR, and its TCRdb copy is limited to in-frame clones, with some not included. The V and J calls and clone size are taken from that table; D and trimming were inferred from the DNA. The table has about 150,000 clones, over 75% seen once. V shed 2 bases and J shed 0 bases, with 14 bases lying between them. The CDR3 loop spans 17 amino acids. Germline V CDR1 and CDR2: PRHDT, FYEKMQ (reference sequence). This chain joins TRBV13 and TRBJ2-1, with TRBD2 as a possible D gene (5 bases). The TCR comes from a man aged 55 to 70 with COVID-19, enrolled during active disease. Sequencing was performed on peripheral blood. Here the CDR3 reads CASSLPGPGSSYNEQFF. As DNA, the CDR3 is TGTGCCAGCAGCTTACCTGGCCCGGGGAGCTCCTACAATGAGCAGTTCTTC. Full variable domain (rest looked up from reference TRBV13 and TRBJ2-1): AAGVIQSPRHLIKEKRETATLKCYPIPRHDTVYWYQQGPGQDPQFLISFYEKMQSDKGSIPDRFSAQQFSDYHSELNMSSLELGDSALYFCASSLPGPGSSYNEQFFGPGTRLTVL.